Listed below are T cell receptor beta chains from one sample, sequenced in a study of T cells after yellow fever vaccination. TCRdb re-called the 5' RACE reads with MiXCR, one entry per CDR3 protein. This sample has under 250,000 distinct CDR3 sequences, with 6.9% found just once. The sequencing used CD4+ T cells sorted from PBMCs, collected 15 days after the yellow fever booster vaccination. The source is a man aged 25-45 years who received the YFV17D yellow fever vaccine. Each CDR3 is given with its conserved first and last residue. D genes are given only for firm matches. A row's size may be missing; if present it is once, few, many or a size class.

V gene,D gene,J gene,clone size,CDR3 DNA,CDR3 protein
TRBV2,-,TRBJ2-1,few,TGTGCCAGCAGATCCAACCCTAACAATGAGCAGTTCTTC,CASRSNPNNEQFF
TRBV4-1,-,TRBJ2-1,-,TGCGCCAGCAGCCAAGTGTTTACCCAACACAATGAGCAGTTCTTC,CASSQVFTQHNEQFF
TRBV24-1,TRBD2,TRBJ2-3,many,TGTGCCACCAGTGACGCCGGGACTAGCGGGAGGGTCACAGATACGCAGTATTTT,CATSDAGTSGRVTDTQYF
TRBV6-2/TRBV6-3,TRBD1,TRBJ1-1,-,TGTGCCAGCAGCTACACAGGGGGCACTGAAGCTTTCTTT,CASSYTGGTEAFF
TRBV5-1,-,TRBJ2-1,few,TGCGCCAGCGGTGTAGCTGAGGGAGGCTATTACAATGAGCAGTTCTTC,CASGVAEGGYYNEQFF
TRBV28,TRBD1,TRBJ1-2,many,TGTGCCAGCAGTACCTGGACAGGGGGGGACTATGGCTACACCTTC,CASSTWTGGDYGYTF
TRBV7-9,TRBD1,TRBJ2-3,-,TGTGCCAGCACTGCCGAGCTTCTCCGGGGACAGGGAACAGATACGCAGTATTTT,CASTAELLRGQGTDTQYF
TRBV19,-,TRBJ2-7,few,TGTGCCAGTAGTATTGGCTTGGACAGAGGATACGAGCAGTACTTC,CASSIGLDRGYEQYF
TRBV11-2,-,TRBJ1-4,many,TGTGCCAGCAGCCTCTGGGGAAATGAAAAACTGTTTTTT,CASSLWGNEKLFF
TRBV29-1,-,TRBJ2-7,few,TGCAGCGTTGGCTCGTCTAGCTTGAACCCTGGAGGCGAGCAGTACTTC,CSVGSSSLNPGGEQYF
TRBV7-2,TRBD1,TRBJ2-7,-,TGTGCCAGCAGCTTCGGGACAGCAAAAACCTACGAGCAGTACTTC,CASSFGTAKTYEQYF
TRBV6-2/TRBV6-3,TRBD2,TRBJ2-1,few,TGTGCCAGCAAAGGCGGGAGTATATATGAGCAGTTCTTC,CASKGGSIYEQFF
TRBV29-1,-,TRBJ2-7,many,TGCAGCGTGGATAGCGGAGGCTCCTACGAGCAGTACTTC,CSVDSGGSYEQYF
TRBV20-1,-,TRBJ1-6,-,TGCAGTGCTAGTCGCAGCTCCTATAAGTCACCCCTCCACTTT,CSASRSSYKSPLHF
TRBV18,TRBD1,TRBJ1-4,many,TGTGCCAGCTCGGCCGGGACAGGGTTTGAAAAACTGTTTTTT,CASSAGTGFEKLFF